This paragraph covers one TCR beta chain sequence. Its antigen is unknown. Germline V gives CDR1 KGHSH, CDR2 LQKENI. The V end lost 3 bases, the J end lost 2 bases, and 16 bases lay between the germline ends. This CDR3 contains 17 residues. Method: immunoSEQ multiplex PCR; TCRdb's copy keeps in-frame clones and lacks some. The sample holds around 43,000 clones; roughly nine tenths are singletons and the top ten take around 13%. This sample is part of a study of OX40 agonist ivuxolimab in advanced cancers. Study overall: From about 23 to 85 years was the age range, with a mean of roughly 59 years, and 65% to 90% were male.

Study-level points and caveats: Researchers report that CD8+ T cells had, on average, more expanded clones than CD4+.

The receptor was isolated from an adult with an advanced solid tumor such as melanoma, head and neck, liver or kidney cancer. The source was CD4+ or CD8+ T cells sorted from blood, collected in a trial of the OX40 agonist ivuxolimab. The chain joins TRBV18 to TRBJ2-2; possibly TRBD2 for D (6 bases). The CDR3 DNA reads TGTGCCAGCTCACCGCGACAGATTAGCGGAAACACCGGGGAGCTGTTTTTT. It encodes CASSPRQISGNTGELFF.